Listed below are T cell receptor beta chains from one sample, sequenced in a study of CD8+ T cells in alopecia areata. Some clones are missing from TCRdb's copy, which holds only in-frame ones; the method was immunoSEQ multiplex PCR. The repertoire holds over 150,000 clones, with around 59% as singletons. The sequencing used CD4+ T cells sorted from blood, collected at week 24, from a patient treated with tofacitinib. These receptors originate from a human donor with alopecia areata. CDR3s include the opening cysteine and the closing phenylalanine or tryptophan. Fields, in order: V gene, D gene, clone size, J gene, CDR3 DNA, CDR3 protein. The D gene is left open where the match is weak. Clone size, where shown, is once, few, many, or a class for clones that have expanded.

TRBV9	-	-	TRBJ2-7	TGTGCCAGCAGCGTAAACGGGGCCCTTTACGAGCAGTACTTC	CASSVNGALYEQYF
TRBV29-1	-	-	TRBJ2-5	TGCAGCTGGGGACGACATGGGGAGACCCAGTACTTC	CSWGRHGETQYF
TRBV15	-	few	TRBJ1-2	TGTGCCACCAGCAGAGATGATTTCGGCAGCGCGGACTATGGCTACACCTTC	CATSRDDFGSADYGYTF
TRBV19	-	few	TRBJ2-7	TGTGCCAGTTCGACGAACCGCCACTACGAGCAGTACTTC	CASSTNRHYEQYF
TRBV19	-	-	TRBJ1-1	TGTGCCAGTATCCCCGACAGGAGCAGGGCGAACACTGAAGCTTTCTTT	CASIPDRSRANTEAFF
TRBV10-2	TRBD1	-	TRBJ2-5	TGCGCCAGCAGTGACGGACAGGTGGTAGAGACCCAGTACTTC	CASSDGQVVETQYF
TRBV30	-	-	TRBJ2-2	TGTGCCTGGAGTGTCCAGGGGGGAACCGGGGAGCTGTTTTTT	CAWSVQGGTGELFF
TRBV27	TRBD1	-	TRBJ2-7	TGTGCCAGCAGCCCCCTTTCCCCAGACAGGGTCTCCTACGAGCAGTACTTC	CASSPLSPDRVSYEQYF
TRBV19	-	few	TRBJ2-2	TGTGCCAGTAATCCCAGGGTAACCGGGGAGCTGTTTTTT	CASNPRVTGELFF
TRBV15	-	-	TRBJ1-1	TGTGCCACCAGTAAACAGGTGAACACTGAAGCTTTCTTT	CATSKQVNTEAFF
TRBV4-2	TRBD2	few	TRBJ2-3	TGTGCCAGCAGCCAAGATCTAACTAGCGGAGATACGCAGTATTTT	CASSQDLTSGDTQYF
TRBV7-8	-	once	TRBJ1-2	TGTGCCAGCAGCTTAACCCCCAGGCGCTATGGCTACACCTTC	CASSLTPRRYGYTF
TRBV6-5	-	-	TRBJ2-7	TGTGCCAGCAGCTCGCCCCTTTACGAGCAGTACTTC	CASSSPLYEQYF
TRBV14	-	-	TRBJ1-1	TGTGCCAGCAGCCAAGGTTCGGGTAACACTGAAGCTTTCTTT	CASSQGSGNTEAFF
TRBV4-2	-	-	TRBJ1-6	TGTGCCAGCAGCCAAGATGGATTGAAAAGGGGGAACTCACCCCTCCACTTT	CASSQDGLKRGNSPLHF
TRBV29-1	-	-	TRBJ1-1	TGCAGCGTTGCGACAGATGCCATGAACACTGAAGCTTTCTTT	CSVATDAMNTEAFF
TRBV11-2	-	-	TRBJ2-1	TGTGCCAGCAGCCCCCTGGGCGATGAGCAGTTCTTC	CASSPLGDEQFF
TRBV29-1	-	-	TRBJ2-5	TGCAGCGTGGCCCTACAGCTTCAAGAGACCCAGTACTTC	CSVALQLQETQYF
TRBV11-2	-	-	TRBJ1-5	TGTGCCAGCAGCTCCGACATCTATAGCAATCAGCCCCAGCATTTT	CASSSDIYSNQPQHF
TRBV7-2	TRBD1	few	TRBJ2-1	TGTGCCAGCAGGGTTACAGGGACAGAGAACAATGAGCAGTTCTTC	CASRVTGTENNEQFF
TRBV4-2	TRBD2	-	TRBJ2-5	TGTGCCAGCAGCCAAGTGCCGGGACTACAAGAGACCCAGTACTTC	CASSQVPGLQETQYF
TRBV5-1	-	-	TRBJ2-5	TGCGCCAGCAGCCATCAAAGGACAGCGGAAGAGACCCAGTACTTC	CASSHQRTAEETQYF
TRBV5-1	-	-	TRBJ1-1	TGCGCCAGCAGCTTGCTCGGGGCAGCTGAAGCTTTCTTT	CASSLLGAAEAFF
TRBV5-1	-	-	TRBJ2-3	TGCGCCAGCGCACCCACTGGCGCCACAGATACGCAGTATTTT	CASAPTGATDTQYF
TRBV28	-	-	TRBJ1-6	TGTGCCAGCAGTTCCTCCGTCTCACCCCTCCACTTT	CASSSSVSPLHF
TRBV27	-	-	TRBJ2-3	TGTGCCAGCAGCCTAGGGGAGAGATTGACAGATACGCAGTATTTT	CASSLGERLTDTQYF
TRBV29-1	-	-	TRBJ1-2	TGCAGCGTCCTTGAGGGCTACACCTTC	CSVLEGYTF
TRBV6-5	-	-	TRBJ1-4	TGTGCCAGCAGTTACTCCAGGAAGGATGAAAAACTGTTTTTT	CASSYSRKDEKLFF
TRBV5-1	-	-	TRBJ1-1	TGCGCCAGCAGCCAGGACATGAACACTGAAGCTTTCTTT	CASSQDMNTEAFF
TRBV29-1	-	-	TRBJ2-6	TGCAGCGTGGAGAGGGCAGGGGCCAACGTCCTGACTTTC	CSVERAGANVLTF
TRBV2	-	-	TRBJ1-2	TGTGCCAGCAGGGACCGGGACCTCCCCAGCTACACCTTC	CASRDRDLPSYTF
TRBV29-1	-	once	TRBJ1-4	TGCAGCGTCCGGAGGAAGGATAATGAAAAACTGTTTTTT	CSVRRKDNEKLFF
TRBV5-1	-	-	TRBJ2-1	TGCGCCAGCAGCTTGGCTTTAGGAGTGGGCTACAATGAGCAGTTCTTC	CASSLALGVGYNEQFF
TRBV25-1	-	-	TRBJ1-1	TGTGCCAGCAGTGATCCAGCGAACACTGAAGCTTTCTTT	CASSDPANTEAFF
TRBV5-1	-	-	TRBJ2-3	TGCGCCAGCAGCTTGGGGCAGGTGATCACAGATACGCAGTATTTT	CASSLGQVITDTQYF
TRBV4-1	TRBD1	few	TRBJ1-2	TGCGCCAGCAGCCTAGGACAGGGCCCAGACTATGGCTACACCTTC	CASSLGQGPDYGYTF
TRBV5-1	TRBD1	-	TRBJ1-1	TGCGCCAGCAGCTTGGTGGGGACAGGGCGAGGGAACACTGAAGCTTTCTTT	CASSLVGTGRGNTEAFF
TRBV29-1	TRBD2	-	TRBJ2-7	TGCAGCGTTGCGGGACTAGCGGGGGTCGAGCAGTACTTC	CSVAGLAGVEQYF
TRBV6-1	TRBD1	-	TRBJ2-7	TGTGCCAGCAGTGCCGACGGGACAGGTTCTTACGAGCAGTACTTC	CASSADGTGSYEQYF
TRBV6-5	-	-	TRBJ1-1	TGTGCCAGCAGTTACAAGATGACCACTGAAGCTTTCTTT	CASSYKMTTEAFF
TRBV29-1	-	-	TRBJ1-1	TGCAGCAGTTCCCAGCTCCTTGAGGGCACTGAAGCTTTCTTT	CSSSQLLEGTEAFF
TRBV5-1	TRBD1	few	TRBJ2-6	TGCGCCAGCAGCATCGGGACAGCTTTCTCTGGGGCCAACGTCCTGACTTTC	CASSIGTAFSGANVLTF
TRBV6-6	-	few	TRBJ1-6	TGTGCCAGCAGTAACGCAGCTCAGGGAAGTGGTTCACCCCTCCACTTT	CASSNAAQGSGSPLHF
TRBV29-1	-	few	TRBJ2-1	TGCAGCGTTGGGGATGAGCAGTTCTTC	CSVGDEQFF
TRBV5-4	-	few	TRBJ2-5	TGTGCCAGCAGCTTCCAAGAGACCCAGTACTTC	CASSFQETQYF
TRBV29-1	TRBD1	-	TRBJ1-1	TGCAGCGCCCGGACAGGGTGGGGTGACACTGAAGCTTTCTTT	CSARTGWGDTEAFF
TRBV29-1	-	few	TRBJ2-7	TGCAGCGTTGCCCAAGGGGGTGCAGGACACGAGCAGTACTTC	CSVAQGGAGHEQYF
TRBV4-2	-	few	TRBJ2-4	TGTGCCAGCAGCCAAGATACTGGGAGGGCCAAAAACATTCAGTACTTC	CASSQDTGRAKNIQYF
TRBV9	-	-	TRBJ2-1	TGTGCCAGCAGTTTAGTGGGCAGGGGCAATGAGCAGTTCTTC	CASSLVGRGNEQFF
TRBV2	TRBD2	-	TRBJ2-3	TGTGCCAGCAGTAAGGGACTAGCGGGAGGCACAGATACGCAGTATTTT	CASSKGLAGGTDTQYF
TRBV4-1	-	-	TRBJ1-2	TGCGCCAGCAGCCAAGATTATAGGGTTAACTATGGCTACACCTTC	CASSQDYRVNYGYTF
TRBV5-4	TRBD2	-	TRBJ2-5	TGTGCCAGCAGCTCCGGGACTAAGGAGACCCAGTACTTC	CASSSGTKETQYF